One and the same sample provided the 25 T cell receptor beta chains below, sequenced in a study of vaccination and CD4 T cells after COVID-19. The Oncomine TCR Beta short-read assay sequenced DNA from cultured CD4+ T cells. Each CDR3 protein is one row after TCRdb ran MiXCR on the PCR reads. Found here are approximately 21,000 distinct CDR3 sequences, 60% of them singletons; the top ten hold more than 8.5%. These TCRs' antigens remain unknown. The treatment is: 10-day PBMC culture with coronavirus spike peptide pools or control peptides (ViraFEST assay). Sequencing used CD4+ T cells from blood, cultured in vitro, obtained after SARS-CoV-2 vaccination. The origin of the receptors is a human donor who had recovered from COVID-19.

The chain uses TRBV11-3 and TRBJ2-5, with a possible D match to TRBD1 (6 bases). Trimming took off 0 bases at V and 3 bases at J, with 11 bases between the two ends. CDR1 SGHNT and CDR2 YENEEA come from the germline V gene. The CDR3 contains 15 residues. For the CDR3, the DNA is TGTGCCAGCAGCTTAGATTCAGCAGGGGAAGAGACCCAGTACTTC. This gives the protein CASSLDSAGEETQYF.

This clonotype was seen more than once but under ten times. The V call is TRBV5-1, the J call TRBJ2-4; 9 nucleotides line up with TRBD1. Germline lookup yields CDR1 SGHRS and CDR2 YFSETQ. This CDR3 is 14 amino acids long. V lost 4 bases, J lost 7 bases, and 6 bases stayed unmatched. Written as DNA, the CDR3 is TGCGCCAGCAGCGTGGGGGACAGGGTCAACATTCAGTACTTC. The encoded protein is CASSVGDRVNIQYF.

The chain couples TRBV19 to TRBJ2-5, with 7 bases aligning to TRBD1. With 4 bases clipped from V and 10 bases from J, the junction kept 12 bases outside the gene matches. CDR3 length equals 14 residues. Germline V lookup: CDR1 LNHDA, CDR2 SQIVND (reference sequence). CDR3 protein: CASSTGTADYDQYF. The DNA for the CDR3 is TGTGCCAGTAGTACGGGGACAGCGGATTATGACCAGTACTTC.

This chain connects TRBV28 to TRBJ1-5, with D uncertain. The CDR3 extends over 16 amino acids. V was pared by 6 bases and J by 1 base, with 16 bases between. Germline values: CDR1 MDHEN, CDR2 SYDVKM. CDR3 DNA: TGTGCCAGCAGCCCCATAGTGGGAAACAGCAATCAGCCCCAGCATTTT. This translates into CASSPIVGNSNQPQHF. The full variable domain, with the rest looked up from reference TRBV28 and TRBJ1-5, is DVKVTQSSRYLVKRTGEKVFLECVQDMDHENMFWYRQDPGLGLRLIYFSYDVKMKEKGDIPEGYSVSREKKERFSLILESASTNQTSMYLCASSPIVGNSNQPQHFGDGTRLSIL.

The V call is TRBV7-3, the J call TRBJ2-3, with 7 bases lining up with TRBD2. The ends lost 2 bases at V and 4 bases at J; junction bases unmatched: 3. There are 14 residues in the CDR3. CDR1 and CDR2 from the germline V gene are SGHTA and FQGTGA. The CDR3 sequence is CASSLGRGADTQYF. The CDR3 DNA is TGTGCCAGCAGCTTAGGCCGGGGGGCAGATACGCAGTATTTT.

This chain's CDR3 is CASSPDSNYGYTF. The CDR3 bases are TGTGCCAGCAGCCCTGACAGTAACTATGGCTACACCTTC. The chain is built from TRBV6-1 and TRBJ1-2; possible D gene TRBD1, 5 bases. The ends were cut back, 6 bases at V and 1 base at J, with 9 bases in the middle. Germline V gives CDR1 MNHNS, CDR2 SASEGT. CDR3 length: 13 amino acids.

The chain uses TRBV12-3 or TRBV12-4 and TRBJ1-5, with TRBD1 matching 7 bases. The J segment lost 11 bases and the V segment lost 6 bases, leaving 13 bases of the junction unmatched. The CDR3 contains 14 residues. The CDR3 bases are TGTGCCAGCAGCTCCGGGACAGACTACCTTTCCCAGCATTTT. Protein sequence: CASSSGTDYLSQHF.

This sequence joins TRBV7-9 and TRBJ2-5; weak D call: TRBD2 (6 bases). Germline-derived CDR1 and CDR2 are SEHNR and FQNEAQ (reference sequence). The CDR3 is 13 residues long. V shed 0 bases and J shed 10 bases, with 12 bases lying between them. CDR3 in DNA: TGTGCCAGCAGCTTAGCGGTCGGGGGTAGCCAGTACTTC. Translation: CASSLAVGGSQYF.

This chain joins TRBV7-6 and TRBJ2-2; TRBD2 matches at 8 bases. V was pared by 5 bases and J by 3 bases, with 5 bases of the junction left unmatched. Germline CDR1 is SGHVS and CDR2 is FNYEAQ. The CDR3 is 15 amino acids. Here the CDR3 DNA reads TGTGCCAGCAGCCCAGGAGCGGGAGACACCGGGGAGCTGTTTTTT. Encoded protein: CASSPGAGDTGELFF.

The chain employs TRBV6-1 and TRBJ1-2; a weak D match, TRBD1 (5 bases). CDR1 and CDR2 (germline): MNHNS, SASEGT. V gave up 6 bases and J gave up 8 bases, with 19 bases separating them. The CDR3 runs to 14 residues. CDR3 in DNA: TGTGCCAGCAGGACGGGGACCGGGCTTCGGGGCTACACCTTC. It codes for CASRTGTGLRGYTF.

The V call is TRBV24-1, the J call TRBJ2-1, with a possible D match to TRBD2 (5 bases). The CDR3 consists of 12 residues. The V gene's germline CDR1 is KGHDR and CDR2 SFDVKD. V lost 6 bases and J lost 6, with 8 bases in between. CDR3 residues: CATSRTSNEQFF. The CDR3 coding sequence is TGTGCCACCAGTAGGACTTCCAATGAGCAGTTCTTC.

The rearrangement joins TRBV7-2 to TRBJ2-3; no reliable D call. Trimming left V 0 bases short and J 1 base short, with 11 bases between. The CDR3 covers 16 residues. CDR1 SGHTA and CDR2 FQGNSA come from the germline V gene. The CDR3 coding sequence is TGTGCCAGCAGCTTAGCGCCGGGTTTAGGCACAGATACGCAGTATTTT. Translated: CASSLAPGLGTDTQYF.

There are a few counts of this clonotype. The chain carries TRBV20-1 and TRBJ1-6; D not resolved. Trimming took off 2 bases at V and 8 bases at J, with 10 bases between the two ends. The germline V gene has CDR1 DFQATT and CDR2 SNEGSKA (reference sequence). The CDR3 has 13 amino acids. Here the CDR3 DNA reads TGCAGTGCTAGATTTGAGGATTATTCACCCCTCCACTTT. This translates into CSARFEDYSPLHF.

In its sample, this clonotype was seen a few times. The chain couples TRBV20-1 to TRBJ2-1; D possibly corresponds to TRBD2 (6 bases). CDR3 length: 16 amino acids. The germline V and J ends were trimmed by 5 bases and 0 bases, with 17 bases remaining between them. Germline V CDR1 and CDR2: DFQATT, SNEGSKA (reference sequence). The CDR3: CSAVEGRKSSYNEQFF. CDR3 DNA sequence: TGCAGTGCTGTGGAGGGAAGGAAGAGCTCCTACAATGAGCAGTTCTTC.

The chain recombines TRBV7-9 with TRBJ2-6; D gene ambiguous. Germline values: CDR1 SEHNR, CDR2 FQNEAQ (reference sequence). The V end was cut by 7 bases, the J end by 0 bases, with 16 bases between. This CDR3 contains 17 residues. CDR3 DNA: TGTGCCAGCACCCTTTCCCCCTCTTACTCTGGGGCCAACGTCCTGACTTTC. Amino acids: CASTLSPSYSGANVLTF.

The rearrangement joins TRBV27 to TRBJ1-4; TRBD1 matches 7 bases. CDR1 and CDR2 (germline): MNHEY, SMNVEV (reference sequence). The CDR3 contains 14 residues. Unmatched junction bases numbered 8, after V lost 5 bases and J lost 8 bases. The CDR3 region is CASSEGARTEKLFF. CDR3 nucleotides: TGTGCCAGCAGTGAGGGGGCTAGAACAGAAAAACTGTTTTTT.

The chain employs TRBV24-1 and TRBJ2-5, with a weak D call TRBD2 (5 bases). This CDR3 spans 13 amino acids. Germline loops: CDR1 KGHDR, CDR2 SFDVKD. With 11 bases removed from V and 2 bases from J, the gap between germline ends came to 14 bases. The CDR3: CAISAGWQETQYF. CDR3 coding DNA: TGTGCCATCTCCGCGGGTTGGCAAGAGACCCAGTACTTC.

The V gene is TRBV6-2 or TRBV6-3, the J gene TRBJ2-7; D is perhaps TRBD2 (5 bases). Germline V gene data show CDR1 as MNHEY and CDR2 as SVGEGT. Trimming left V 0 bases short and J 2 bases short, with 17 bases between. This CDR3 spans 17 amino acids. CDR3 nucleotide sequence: TGTGCCAGCAGTTACTCCCACCATAGTCCGGGGACCTACGAGCAGTACTTC. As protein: CASSYSHHSPGTYEQYF.

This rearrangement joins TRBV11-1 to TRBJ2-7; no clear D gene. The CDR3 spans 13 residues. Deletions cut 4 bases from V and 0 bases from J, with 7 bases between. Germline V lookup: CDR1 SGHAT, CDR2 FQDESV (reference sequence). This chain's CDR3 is CASSSPPSYEQYF. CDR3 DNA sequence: TGTGCCAGCAGCTCCCCTCCCTCCTACGAGCAGTACTTC.

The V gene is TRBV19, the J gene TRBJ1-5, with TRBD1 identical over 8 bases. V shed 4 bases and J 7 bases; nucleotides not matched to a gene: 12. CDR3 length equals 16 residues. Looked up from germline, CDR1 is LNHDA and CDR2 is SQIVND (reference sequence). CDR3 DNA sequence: TGTGCCAGTAGTAGGTTCGGACAGGGAAGGGACCAGCCCCAGCATTTT. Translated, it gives CASSRFGQGRDQPQHF.

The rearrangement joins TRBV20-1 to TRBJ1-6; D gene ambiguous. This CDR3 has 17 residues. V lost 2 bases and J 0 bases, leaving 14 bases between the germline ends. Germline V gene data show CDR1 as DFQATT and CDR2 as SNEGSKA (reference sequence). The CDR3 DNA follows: TGCAGTGCTAGAATAGGACGGACGAGCTCCTATAATTCACCCCTCCACTTT. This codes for CSARIGRTSSYNSPLHF.

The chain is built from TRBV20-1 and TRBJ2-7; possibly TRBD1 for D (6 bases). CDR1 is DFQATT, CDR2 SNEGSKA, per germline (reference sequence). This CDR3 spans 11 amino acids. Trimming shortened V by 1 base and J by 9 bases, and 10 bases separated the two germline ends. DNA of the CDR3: TGCAGTGCTAGAGCTGGGGGCGGGCAGTACTTC. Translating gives CSARAGGGQYF.

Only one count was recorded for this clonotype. CDR3 protein: CASSRQGNTDTQYF. DNA of the CDR3: TGTGCCAGCAGTCGACAGGGAAACACAGATACGCAGTATTTT. The rearrangement links TRBV5-6 to TRBJ2-3, with TRBD1 matching over 7 bases. The germline V gene has CDR1 SGHDT and CDR2 YYEEEE. The CDR3 runs 14 residues. V was pared by 5 bases and J by 2 bases, with 5 bases of the junction left unmatched.

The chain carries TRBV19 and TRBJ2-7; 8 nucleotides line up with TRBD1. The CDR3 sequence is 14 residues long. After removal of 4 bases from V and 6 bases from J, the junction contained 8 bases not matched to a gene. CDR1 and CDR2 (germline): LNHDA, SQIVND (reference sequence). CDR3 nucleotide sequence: TGTGCCAGTAGTAGATCACAGGGGGAGAGCGAGCAGTACTTC. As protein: CASSRSQGESEQYF.

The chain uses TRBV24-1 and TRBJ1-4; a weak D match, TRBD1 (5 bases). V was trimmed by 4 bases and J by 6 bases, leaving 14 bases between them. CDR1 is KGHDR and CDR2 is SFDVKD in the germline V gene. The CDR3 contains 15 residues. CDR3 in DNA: TGTGCCACCAGTGACGCAGGGCCTGGGGATGAAAAACTGTTTTTT. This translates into CATSDAGPGDEKLFF.